A single sample is the source of the 13 T cell receptor beta chains below, sequenced in a study of cytomegalovirus exposure and HLA in healthy donors. A multiplex PCR was run with 60 Vbeta primers and 13 Jbeta primers. Assay used: immunoSEQ multiplex PCR; TCRdb lists only in-frame clones, some missing. In the table there are over 200,000 clones, 80% to 90% of which are singletons. Material: PBMCs. The receptor source for this set is a woman under 30 in good health and CMV-seronegative.

The chain recombines TRBV5-4 with TRBJ1-5, with TRBD1 identical over 10 bases. This CDR3 contains 16 residues. With 4 bases clipped from V and 6 bases from J, the junction kept 10 bases outside the gene matches. Germline CDR1 SGHNT, CDR2 YYREEE (reference sequence). CDR3 residues: CASSNKGTGVTQPQHF. The CDR3 DNA is TGTGCCAGCAGCAACAAGGGGACAGGGGTGACTCAGCCCCAGCATTTT.

There are a few counts of this clone. The chain's CDR3 is CASSIVAGSSYEQYF. The CDR3 bases are TGTGCCAGTAGTATAGTGGCGGGGAGCTCCTACGAGCAGTACTTC. This chain uses TRBV19 with TRBJ2-7, with a tentative D call TRBD2 (6 bases). V lost 1 base and J 0 bases, leaving 10 bases between the germline ends. The CDR3 extends over 15 amino acids. CDR1 and CDR2 from the germline V gene are LNHDA and SQIVND (reference sequence).

The chain carries TRBV11-2 and TRBJ1-1; maybe TRBD1 (5 bases). From germline, CDR1 is SGHAT and CDR2 FQNNGV. The CDR3 runs 15 residues. V was pared by 0 bases and J by 4 bases, with 12 bases between. Written as DNA, the CDR3 is TGTGCCAGCAGCTTAGACAGGGCCCTTTTCACTGAAGCTTTCTTT. Its translation is CASSLDRALFTEAFF.

J is TRBJ2-5 and V is TRBV29-1, with D perhaps TRBD1 (7 bases). Germline V gene lookup returns CDR1 SQVTM and CDR2 ANQGSEA. The CDR3 spans 14 residues. V lost 3 bases and J lost 7, with 18 bases in between. CDR3 loop: CSVEDQGGGSTQYF. CDR3 DNA: TGCAGCGTTGAGGACCAGGGGGGAGGATCGACCCAGTACTTC. The full variable domain, its missing parts supplied by reference TRBV29-1 and TRBJ2-5, is SAVISQKPSRDICQRGTSLTIQCQVDSQVTMMFWYRQQPGQSLTLIATANQGSEATYESGFVIDKFPISRPNLTFSTLTVSNMSPEDSSIYLCSVEDQGGGSTQYFGPGTRLLVL.

The chain couples TRBV5-1 to TRBJ2-3, with TRBD2 identical over 10 bases. V lost 1 base, J lost 2 bases, and 7 bases stayed unmatched. This CDR3 has 17 residues. Germline V CDR1 and CDR2: SGHRS, YFSETQ. For the CDR3, the DNA is TGCGCCAGCAGCTTGACCGCCGGACTAGCGGTCACAGATACGCAGTATTTT. This translates into CASSLTAGLAVTDTQYF.

This chain connects TRBV27 to TRBJ2-1; 12 nucleotides line up with TRBD2. The CDR3 spans 15 residues. V was clipped by 6 bases and J by 6 bases; unmatched bases: 6. Per germline, CDR1 MNHEY and CDR2 SMNVEV (reference sequence). CDR3 region: CASSRTSGRPNEQFF. The CDR3 DNA reads TGTGCCAGCAGCCGCACTAGCGGGAGGCCCAATGAGCAGTTCTTC.

This chain uses TRBV7-2 with TRBJ2-2; D perhaps matches TRBD1 (5 bases). This CDR3 is built from 16 residues. Germline assignment: CDR1 SGHTA and CDR2 FQGNSA. The V gene lost 7 bases and the J gene lost 2 bases, with 17 bases spanning the gap. Here the CDR3 reads CASISGLVLNTGELFF. CDR3 nucleotide sequence: TGTGCCAGCATTTCAGGGCTCGTATTAAACACCGGGGAGCTGTTTTTT.

The J gene is TRBJ1-1, the V gene TRBV2, with D uncertain. The CDR3 runs to 14 residues. Germline V gene sequence: CDR1 SNHLY, CDR2 FYNNEI. V lost 4 bases to trimming and J lost 6 bases, with 15 bases between them. CDR3 DNA: TGTGCCAGCAGTGGCCCCGGGAGATTTTCTGAAGCTTTCTTT. Translating gives CASSGPGRFSEAFF.

The chain recombines TRBV14 with TRBJ2-2, with D uncertain. V lost 0 bases, J lost 0 bases, and 11 bases lay in between. Germline CDR1 and CDR2: SGHDN and FVKESK. The CDR3 contains 17 residues. CDR3 sequence reads: CASSQEVDSANTGELFF. The CDR3 DNA follows: TGTGCCAGCAGCCAAGAGGTCGACTCCGCGAACACCGGGGAGCTGTTTTTT.

CDR3 amino acids: CASSIGTSGSGTDTQYF. Here the CDR3 DNA reads TGTGCCAGTAGTATCGGGACTAGCGGGAGTGGCACAGATACGCAGTATTTT. The J gene is TRBJ2-3, the V gene TRBV19; 14 bases match TRBD2. In germline, CDR1 is LNHDA, CDR2 SQIVND (reference sequence). The CDR3 sequence is 17 residues long. Trimming took 3 bases from V and 1 from J; bases not matched to a gene: 3. The variable domain in full, with the rest retrieved from reference TRBV19 and TRBJ2-3, is DGGITQSPKYLFRKEGQNVTLSCEQNLNHDAMYWYRQDPGQGLRLIYYSQIVNDFQKGDIAEGYSVSREKKESFPLTVTSAQKNPTAFYLCASSIGTSGSGTDTQYFGPGTRLTVL.

The table lists this clone with a few counts. The chain links TRBV7-2 to TRBJ1-1; D is unclear. Trimming cost V 1 base and J 5 bases, with 14 bases left between them. The CDR3 covers 15 residues. The V gene's germline CDR1 is SGHTA and CDR2 FQGNSA. The DNA for the CDR3 is TGTGCCAGCAGCTTAGGATCGGGGAGTCGAACTGAAGCTTTCTTT. This encodes CASSLGSGSRTEAFF.

The J gene is TRBJ2-3, the V gene TRBV27, with 7 bases fitting TRBD1. V dropped 4 bases and J dropped 8; count of bases not matched to a gene: 18. From germline, CDR1 is MNHEY and CDR2 SMNVEV (reference sequence). This CDR3 has 17 amino acids. CDR3 DNA: TGTGCCAGCAGTTCGCGCCCTTCCAGGGGGTGGGGAGTTACGCAGTATTTT. Amino acid sequence: CASSSRPSRGWGVTQYF.

This clone was seen a single time. The chain carries TRBV9 and TRBJ2-2, with 16 bases fitting TRBD2. The CDR3 is made up of 23 amino acids. Germline-derived CDR1 and CDR2 are SGDLS and YYNGEE. V shed 3 bases, J shed 3 bases, and the junction held 20 bases outside the gene matches. CDR3 bases: TGTGCCAGCAGCGAACACCCGGGCCAGGGACTAGCGGGGGGGCCTGTGTACACCGGGGAGCTGTTTTTT. It encodes CASSEHPGQGLAGGPVYTGELFF.